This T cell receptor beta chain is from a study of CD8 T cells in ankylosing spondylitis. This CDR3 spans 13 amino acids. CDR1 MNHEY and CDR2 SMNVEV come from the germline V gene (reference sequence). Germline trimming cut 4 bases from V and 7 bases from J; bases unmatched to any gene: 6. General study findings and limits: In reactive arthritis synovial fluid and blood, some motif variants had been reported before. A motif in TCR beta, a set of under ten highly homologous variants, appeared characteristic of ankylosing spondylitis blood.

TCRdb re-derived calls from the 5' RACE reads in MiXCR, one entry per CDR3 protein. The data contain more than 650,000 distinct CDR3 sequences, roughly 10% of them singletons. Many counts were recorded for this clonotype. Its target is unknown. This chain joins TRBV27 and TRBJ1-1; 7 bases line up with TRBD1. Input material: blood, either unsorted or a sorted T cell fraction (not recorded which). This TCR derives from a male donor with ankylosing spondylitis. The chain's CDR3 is CASSSQGGGEAFF. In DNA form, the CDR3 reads TGTGCCAGCAGTTCTCAGGGGGGAGGTGAAGCTTTCTTT.